The entry below gives a single T cell receptor beta chain sequence along with its context. Its antigen remains unidentified. The data stem from a study of cytomegalovirus exposure and HLA in healthy donors. Study outcomes and limitations: Most TCR beta V segments were productive about 90% or about 30% of the time in an earlier analysis. Testing in vitro showed a few CMV-associated chains specific for CMV antigens. Later analysis showed most CMV-associated TCR beta chains appearing HLA-restricted. Cytomegalovirus status was reportedly diagnosed by the classifier with high specificity and sensitivity.

Germline CDR1 and CDR2: DFQATT and SNEGSKA (reference sequence). The CDR3 spans 11 residues. V was pared by 1 base and J by 11 bases, with 12 bases between. In the PCR, 60 Vbeta and 13 Jbeta primers were used. Assay: immunoSEQ multiplex PCR; the TCRdb copy retains only in-frame clones and omits some. The table includes under 200,000 clones, about three quarters detected once. Sequencing was performed on PBMCs. The rearrangement joins TRBV20-1 to TRBJ2-7; TRBD1 is a possible D gene (5 bases). The TCR sequence derives from a woman between 40 and 50 years old in good health and CMV-seropositive. The CDR3 region is CSARVWGLEYF. The CDR3 nucleotides read TGCAGTGCTAGAGTATGGGGCTTGGAGTACTTC.